This entry lists 6 T cell receptor beta chains sequenced from one sample in a study of cytomegalovirus exposure and HLA in healthy donors (dated by TCRdb to 2015 to 2018). To prepare the library, the immunoSEQ multiplex PCR assay was applied. A mixture of 60 forward primers for TCR Vbeta segments and 13 reverse primers for TCR Jbeta segments was used in the multiplex PCR. In its TCRdb copy, this immuneACCESS table keeps in-frame sequences only and misses some clones. Where compared with another copy, unresolved V genes explain less than half of these, and the others have no known cause. A total of 200,000 or so clones appear in this sample, approximately 78% of them only once. The top ten hold 2.7% of the sample. The sample was PBMCs. The receptors here all came from a woman in her thirties or forties in good health and CMV-seronegative.

The V gene is TRBV7-6, the J gene TRBJ2-5; D not resolved. The V end was cut by 7 bases, the J end by 9 bases, with 21 bases between. This CDR3 has 14 amino acids. Per the germline V gene, CDR1 is SGHVS and CDR2 is FNYEAQ. The CDR3 loop is CASTIDSSPVAQYF. DNA of the CDR3: TGTGCCAGCACCATAGACTCATCCCCGGTGGCCCAGTACTTC.

The rearrangement joins TRBV28 to TRBJ2-6; D not resolved. This CDR3 has 15 residues. The germline gives CDR1 MDHEN, CDR2 SYDVKM. V lost 6 bases and J lost 0, with 9 bases in between. CDR3 in DNA: TGTGCCAGCAGCTTCACGCGCTCTGGGGCCAACGTCCTGACTTTC. Translated: CASSFTRSGANVLTF. Full variable domain (missing parts from reference TRBV28 and TRBJ2-6): DVKVTQSSRYLVKRTGEKVFLECVQDMDHENMFWYRQDPGLGLRLIYFSYDVKMKEKGDIPEGYSVSREKKERFSLILESASTNQTSMYLCASSFTRSGANVLTFGAGSRLTVL.

V usage is TRBV18 and J usage is TRBJ2-3; D is ambiguous. The CDR3 is 14 residues long. The germline V and J ends were trimmed by 0 bases and 3 bases, with 7 bases remaining between them. CDR1 is KGHSH and CDR2 is LQKENI in the germline V gene. CDR3 nucleotides: TGTGCCAGCTCACCACCGGTTAGAACAGATACGCAGTATTTT. Protein sequence: CASSPPVRTDTQYF.

The J gene is TRBJ2-1, the V gene TRBV5-1, with 8 bases that match TRBD1. Germline-derived CDR1 and CDR2 are SGHRS and YFSETQ. The CDR3 totals 16 residues. With V trimmed by 6 bases and J by 6 bases, 14 bases remained unmatched. The CDR3 sequence: CASTSDGQGAFNEQFF. The DNA of the CDR3 is TGCGCCAGCACAAGCGACGGGCAGGGGGCGTTCAATGAGCAGTTCTTC.

This rearrangement joins TRBV27 to TRBJ2-7; the match to TRBD1 covers 7 bases. The V segment lost 5 bases and the J segment 2 bases; nucleotides outside the gene matches: 6. CDR3 length: 14 amino acids. Germline-derived CDR1 and CDR2 are MNHEY and SMNVEV (reference sequence). CDR3 DNA: TGTGCCAGCAGTCCAACAGGGGAACCCTACGAGCAGTACTTC. Amino acid sequence: CASSPTGEPYEQYF.

Here the CDR3 reads CASSRGQGFGAFF. Written as DNA, the CDR3 is TGTGCCAGCTCACGGGGACAGGGATTTGGAGCTTTCTTT. J is TRBJ1-1 and V is TRBV18; TRBD1 agrees at 9 bases. The germline gives CDR1 KGHSH, CDR2 LQKENI. Trimming took 4 bases from V and 10 from J; bases not matched to a gene: 7. The CDR3 consists of 13 residues.